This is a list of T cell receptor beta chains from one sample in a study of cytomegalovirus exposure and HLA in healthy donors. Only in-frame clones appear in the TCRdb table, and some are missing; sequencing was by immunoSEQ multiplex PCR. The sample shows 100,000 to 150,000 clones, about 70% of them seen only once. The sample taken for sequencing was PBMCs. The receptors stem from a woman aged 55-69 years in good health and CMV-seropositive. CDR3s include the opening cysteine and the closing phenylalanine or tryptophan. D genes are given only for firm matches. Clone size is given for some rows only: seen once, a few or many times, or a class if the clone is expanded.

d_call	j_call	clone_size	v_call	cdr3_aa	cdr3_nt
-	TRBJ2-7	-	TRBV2	CASTREGVPEQYF	TGTGCCAGCACCCGAGAGGGAGTCCCCGAGCAGTACTTC
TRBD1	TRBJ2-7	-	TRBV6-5	CASRETGDHEQYF	TGTGCCAGCAGGGAGACAGGGGACCACGAGCAGTACTTC
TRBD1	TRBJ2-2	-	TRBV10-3	CAISPGGTNTGELFF	TGTGCCATCAGCCCAGGGGGCACGAACACCGGGGAGCTGTTTTTT
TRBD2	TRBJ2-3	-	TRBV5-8	CASSLGEGRGGRDTQYF	TGTGCCAGCAGCTTGGGTGAAGGGCGGGGGGGCAGAGATACGCAGTATTTT
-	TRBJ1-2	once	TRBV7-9	CASSFIEGSNYGYTF	TGTGCCAGCAGCTTTATCGAGGGCTCTAACTATGGCTACACCTTC
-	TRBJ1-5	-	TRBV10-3	CAISDQVSNQPQHF	TGTGCCATCAGTGATCAGGTTAGCAATCAGCCCCAGCATTTT
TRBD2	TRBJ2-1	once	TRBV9	CASSPQGLAGANNEQFF	TGTGCCAGCAGCCCTCAGGGACTAGCGGGGGCAAACAATGAGCAGTTCTTC
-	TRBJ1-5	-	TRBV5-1	CASSPQGNQPQHF	TGCGCCAGCAGCCCCCAGGGGAATCAGCCCCAGCATTTT
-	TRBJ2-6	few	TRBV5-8	CASSFARGGRANVLTF	TGTGCCAGCAGCTTTGCTCGTGGAGGTAGAGCCAACGTCCTGACTTTC
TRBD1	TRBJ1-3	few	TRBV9	CASSVFGGTDSSGNTIYF	TGTGCCAGCAGCGTATTTGGGGGGACAGACTCATCTGGAAACACCATATATTTT
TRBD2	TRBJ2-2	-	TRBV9	CASSATGGDTGELFF	TGTGCCAGCAGCGCAACGGGGGGGGACACCGGGGAGCTGTTTTTT
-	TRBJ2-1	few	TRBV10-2	CASIRDILRPSSYNEQFF	TGCGCCAGCATACGGGACATCCTAAGACCTAGCTCCTACAATGAGCAGTTCTTC
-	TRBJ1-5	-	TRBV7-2	CASSLDRGNQPQHF	TGTGCCAGCAGCTTAGACAGGGGCAATCAGCCCCAGCATTTT
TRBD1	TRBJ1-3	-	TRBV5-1	CASSLGGTGRNTIYF	TGCGCCAGCAGCTTGGGCGGGACAGGGAGAAACACCATATATTTT
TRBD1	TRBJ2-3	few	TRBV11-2	CASSIQGISTDTQYF	TGTGCCAGCAGCATACAGGGGATTAGCACAGATACGCAGTATTTT
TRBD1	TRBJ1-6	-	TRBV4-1	CASSQGGGFVDSPLHF	TGCGCCAGCAGCCAAGGAGGGGGCTTTGTTGATTCACCCCTCCACTTT
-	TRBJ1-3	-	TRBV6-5	CASSYSGHSGNTIYF	TGTGCCAGCAGTTACTCGGGCCACTCTGGAAACACCATATATTTT
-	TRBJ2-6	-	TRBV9	CASSPPGGRGANVLTF	TGTGCCAGCAGCCCCCCGGGGGGCCGTGGGGCCAACGTCCTGACTTTC
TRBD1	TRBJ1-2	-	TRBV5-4	CASSSNRGQGYGYTF	TGTGCCAGCAGCTCCAACAGGGGGCAGGGATATGGCTACACCTTC
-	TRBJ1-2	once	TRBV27	CASSSSANYGYTF	TGTGCCAGCAGTAGTTCAGCTAACTATGGCTACACCTTC
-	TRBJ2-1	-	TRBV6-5	CASSYSRLGQFF	TGTGCCAGCAGTTACTCCAGACTCGGGCAGTTCTTC
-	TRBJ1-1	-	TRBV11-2	CASSQRQAGMNTEAFF	TGTGCCAGCAGTCAGAGACAGGCCGGCATGAACACTGAAGCTTTCTTT
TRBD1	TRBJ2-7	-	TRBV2	CASSAGTGPNYEQYF	TGTGCCAGCAGCGCCGGGACAGGGCCTAACTACGAGCAGTACTTC
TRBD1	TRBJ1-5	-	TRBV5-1	CASSLETGGGQPQHF	TGCGCCAGCAGCTTGGAGACAGGGGGCGGTCAGCCCCAGCATTTT
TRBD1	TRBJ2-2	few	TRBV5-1	CASSTQDRGWDTGELFF	TGCGCCAGCAGCACCCAGGACAGGGGATGGGACACCGGGGAGCTGTTTTTT
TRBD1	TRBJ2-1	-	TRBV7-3	CASSLDRGDLLYNEQFF	TGTGCCAGCAGCCTCGACAGGGGCGATCTCCTCTACAATGAGCAGTTCTTC
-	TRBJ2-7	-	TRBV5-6	CASSAPQGLRYEQYF	TGTGCCAGCAGCGCACCCCAGGGCCTTCGGTACGAGCAGTACTTC
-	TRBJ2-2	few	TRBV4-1	CASSPTGDYTGELFF	TGCGCCAGCAGCCCCACGGGGGACTACACCGGGGAGCTGTTTTTT
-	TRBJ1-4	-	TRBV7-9	CASSFSVSSTNEKLFF	TGTGCCAGCAGCTTCTCCGTGTCCTCAACTAATGAAAAACTGTTTTTT
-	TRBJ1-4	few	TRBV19	CATDTGANEKLFF	TGTGCCACGGATACAGGAGCGAATGAAAAACTGTTTTTT
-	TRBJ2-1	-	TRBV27	CASSLGATSGEQFF	TGTGCCAGCAGTTTAGGGGCTACCTCGGGTGAGCAGTTCTTC
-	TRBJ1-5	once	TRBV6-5	CASSFDSDSNQPQHF	TGTGCCAGCAGTTTCGACAGTGATAGCAATCAGCCCCAGCATTTT
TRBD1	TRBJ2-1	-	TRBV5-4	CASSPGQRSYNEQFF	TGTGCCAGCAGCCCGGGACAGAGATCCTACAATGAGCAGTTCTTC
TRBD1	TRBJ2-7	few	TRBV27	CASSPVTHQGAEQYF	TGTGCCAGCAGCCCCGTAACTCACCAGGGGGCCGAGCAGTACTTC
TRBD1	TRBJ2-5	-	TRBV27	CASGTGGIGTQYF	TGTGCCAGTGGGACAGGGGGAATCGGGACCCAGTACTTC
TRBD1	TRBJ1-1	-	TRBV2	CASSGQGASNTEAFF	TGTGCCAGCAGCGGACAGGGGGCTTCGAACACTGAAGCTTTCTTT
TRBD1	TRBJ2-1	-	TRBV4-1	CASSSRSRGQCNEQFF	TGCGCCAGCAGCTCCCGTAGCAGGGGGCAATGCAATGAGCAGTTCTTC
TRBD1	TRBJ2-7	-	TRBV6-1	CASSATGAEQYF	TGTGCCAGCAGTGCAACAGGGGCCGAGCAGTACTTC
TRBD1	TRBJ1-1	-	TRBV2	CASMGGTGVWSTEAFF	TGTGCCAGCATGGGCGGGACAGGGGTATGGAGCACTGAAGCTTTCTTT
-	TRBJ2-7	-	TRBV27	CASSHRAEQYF	TGTGCCAGCTCTCACAGGGCCGAGCAGTACTTC
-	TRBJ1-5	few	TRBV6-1	CASSGQQNQPQHF	TGTGCCAGCAGTGGACAGCAAAATCAGCCCCAGCATTTT
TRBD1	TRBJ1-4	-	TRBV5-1	CASKGQGRLTNEKLFF	TGCGCCAGCAAGGGACAGGGCCGTTTGACTAATGAAAAACTGTTTTTT
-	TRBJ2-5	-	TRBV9	CASSVDGTRKETQYF	TGTGCCAGCAGCGTTGATGGGACACGGAAAGAGACCCAGTACTTC
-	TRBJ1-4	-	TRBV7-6	CASSADRSNEKLFF	TGTGCCAGCAGCGCCGACAGAAGCAATGAAAAACTGTTTTTT
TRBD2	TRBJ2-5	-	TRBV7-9	CASSLPLVWGGETQYF	TGTGCCAGCAGCTTACCCCTCGTTTGGGGGGGGGAGACCCAGTACTTC
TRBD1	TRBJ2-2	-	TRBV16	CASSQFGQDAGELFF	TGTGCCAGCAGCCAATTTGGACAGGATGCCGGGGAGCTGTTTTTT
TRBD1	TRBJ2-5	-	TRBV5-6	CASSIQGGMYQETQYF	TGTGCCAGCAGCATCCAAGGGGGCATGTACCAAGAGACCCAGTACTTC
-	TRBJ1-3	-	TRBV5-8	CASSYESGNTIYF	TGTGCCAGCAGCTACGAGTCTGGAAACACCATATATTTT
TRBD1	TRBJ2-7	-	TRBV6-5	CASSTTGSEQYF	TGTGCCAGCAGTACGACAGGGTCCGAGCAGTACTTC
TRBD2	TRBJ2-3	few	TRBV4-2	CASSPSGGGSTDTQYF	TGTGCCAGCAGCCCGAGCGGGGGAGGTAGCACAGATACGCAGTATTTT
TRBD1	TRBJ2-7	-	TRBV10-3	CATRDRVAPYEQYF	TGTGCCACTAGGGACAGGGTCGCACCCTACGAGCAGTACTTC
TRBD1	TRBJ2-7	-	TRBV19	CASSIRDSRSYEQYF	TGTGCCAGTAGTATTCGGGACAGTCGGTCCTACGAGCAGTACTTC
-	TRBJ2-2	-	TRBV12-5	CASGLGLSTGELFF	TGTGCTAGTGGTTTGGGCCTATCCACCGGGGAGCTGTTTTTT